The rows below give T cell receptor beta chains drawn from one sample of a study of early T cells in non-severe SARS-CoV-2 infection. TCRdb used MiXCR to reprocess the 5' RACE reads, holding one entry per CDR3 protein. Of roughly 66,000 distinct CDR3 sequences listed, roughly 10% are singletons. Source material: whole blood. The receptors shown here come from an adult who was a healthcare worker with PCR-confirmed SARS-CoV-2 infection or an uninfected control (not recorded which). Both conserved end residues are part of each CDR3. The D gene is left open where the match is weak. The size entry is marked missing in some rows and otherwise reads once, few, many or a size class.

CDR3 DNA: TGTGCCAGTAGTATTCTCCAGGGGACTTATAGCAATCAGCCCCAGCATTTT
CDR3 protein: CASSILQGTYSNQPQHF
D gene: -
V gene: TRBV19
J gene: TRBJ1-5
CDR3 length: 17
clone size: many

CDR3 DNA: TGTGCCAGCACTCCTAGGGGACTAGCGGGAGAAGTTACCCGTCCAGATACGCAGTATTTT
CDR3 protein: CASTPRGLAGEVTRPDTQYF
D gene: TRBD2
V gene: TRBV6-5
J gene: TRBJ2-3
CDR3 length: 20
clone size: -

CDR3 DNA: TGTGCCAGCAGCGTTCCCCTGGGTAGTAATACGCAGTATTTT
CDR3 protein: CASSVPLGSNTQYF
D gene: -
V gene: TRBV9
J gene: TRBJ2-3
CDR3 length: 14
clone size: few

CDR3 DNA: TGTGCCAGCAGGATTCAGGGACAGCTAAGCACAGATACGCAGTATTTT
CDR3 protein: CASRIQGQLSTDTQYF
D gene: TRBD1
V gene: TRBV28
J gene: TRBJ2-3
CDR3 length: 16
clone size: many

CDR3 DNA: TGTGCCGGGGGGGGAGACCTTTCCTACAATGAGCAGTTCTTC
CDR3 protein: CAGGGDLSYNEQFF
D gene: TRBD2
V gene: TRBV30
J gene: TRBJ2-1
CDR3 length: 14
clone size: many

CDR3 DNA: TGTGCCAGCAGGCAGCGAGATACGCAGTATTTT
CDR3 protein: CASRQRDTQYF
D gene: -
V gene: TRBV6-2/TRBV6-3
J gene: TRBJ2-3
CDR3 length: 11
clone size: -

CDR3 DNA: TGTGCCATCAGTGAGGAGTTCCGACAGGGGATGATCACAGATACGCAGTATTTT
CDR3 protein: CAISEEFRQGMITDTQYF
D gene: TRBD1
V gene: TRBV10-3
J gene: TRBJ2-3
CDR3 length: 18
clone size: many

CDR3 DNA: TGTGCCAGCAGTTTGAGGGGCGAATACAATGAGCAGTTCTTC
CDR3 protein: CASSLRGEYNEQFF
D gene: -
V gene: TRBV12-3/TRBV12-4
J gene: TRBJ2-1
CDR3 length: 14
clone size: -

CDR3 DNA: TGCGCCAGCAGCTTGAGCCCCCTCGGCTATGGCTACACCTTC
CDR3 protein: CASSLSPLGYGYTF
D gene: -
V gene: TRBV5-1
J gene: TRBJ1-2
CDR3 length: 14
clone size: many

CDR3 DNA: TGTGCCAGCAGTTTGAGGCGCGGGGCTGCAGCTAACTATGGCTACACCTTC
CDR3 protein: CASSLRRGAAANYGYTF
D gene: -
V gene: TRBV12-3/TRBV12-4
J gene: TRBJ1-2
CDR3 length: 17
clone size: few

CDR3 DNA: TGTGCCAGCAGCTTAAGCAGGGGGCAACAAGGCAATCAGCCCCAGCATTTT
CDR3 protein: CASSLSRGQQGNQPQHF
D gene: TRBD1
V gene: TRBV7-9
J gene: TRBJ1-5
CDR3 length: 17
clone size: -

CDR3 DNA: TGTGCCAGCAGCGCCAGCCCCGAGGGGGAGCAGTTCTTC
CDR3 protein: CASSASPEGEQFF
D gene: -
V gene: TRBV7-8
J gene: TRBJ2-1
CDR3 length: 13
clone size: -

CDR3 DNA: TGCAGCGTTTCTGGGAGCTACGAGCAGTACTTC
CDR3 protein: CSVSGSYEQYF
D gene: -
V gene: TRBV29-1
J gene: TRBJ2-7
CDR3 length: 11
clone size: -

CDR3 DNA: TGTGCCAGCAGCATATCGGTTACCGGGGAGCTGTTTTTT
CDR3 protein: CASSISVTGELFF
D gene: -
V gene: TRBV6-1
J gene: TRBJ2-2
CDR3 length: 13
clone size: -

CDR3 DNA: TGTGCCAGCAGTTCAGCGGGAGTGGCCTACAATGAGCAGTTCTTC
CDR3 protein: CASSSAGVAYNEQFF
D gene: TRBD2
V gene: TRBV6-2/TRBV6-3
J gene: TRBJ2-1
CDR3 length: 15
clone size: many

CDR3 DNA: TGTGCCACCGCTCCGGGCGAGGGGAAAGTACACTTC
CDR3 protein: CATAPGEGKVHF
D gene: -
V gene: TRBV10-3
J gene: TRBJ2-5
CDR3 length: 12
clone size: many